This T cell receptor beta chain was identified in a study of naive CD8 T cells in extremely preterm neonates. The table came from immunoSEQ multiplex PCR; TCRdb's copy has only in-frame clones and leaves some out. The sample consists of over 6,500 clones, 98% of them appearing once. V lost 7 bases and J 0 bases, leaving 16 bases between the germline ends. Germline V gene data show CDR1 as MNHNS and CDR2 as SASEGT. CDR3 length: 15 residues. As to this clone: Its antigen is unidentified.

General study findings and limits: Term neonates approximately 0.4%, young children 0.025% to 0.03%, adults approximately 0.0099%; preterm neonates shared 2.5% to 3.5%.

The sequenced material came from naive CD8+ T cells from blood. V is TRBV6-1 and J is TRBJ2-7; perhaps TRBD1 as D (6 bases). The receptor was derived from a human donor in good health. CDR3 region: CASNVRDTPSYEQYF. CDR3 nucleotide sequence: TGTGCCAGCAATGTCCGGGACACACCCTCCTACGAGCAGTACTTC.